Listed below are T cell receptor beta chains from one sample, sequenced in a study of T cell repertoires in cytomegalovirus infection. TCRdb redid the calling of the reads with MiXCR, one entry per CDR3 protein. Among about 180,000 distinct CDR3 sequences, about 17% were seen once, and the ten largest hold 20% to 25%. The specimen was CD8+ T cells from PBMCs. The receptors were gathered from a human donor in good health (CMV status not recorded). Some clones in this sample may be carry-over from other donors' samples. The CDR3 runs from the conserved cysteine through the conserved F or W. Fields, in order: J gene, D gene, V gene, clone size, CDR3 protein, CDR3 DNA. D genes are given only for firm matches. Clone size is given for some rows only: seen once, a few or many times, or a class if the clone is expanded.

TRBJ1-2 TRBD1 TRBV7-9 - CASSETGTYGYTF TGTGCCAGCAGCGAGACAGGGACCTATGGCTACACCTTC
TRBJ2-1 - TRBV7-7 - CASSSREYGDEQFF TGTGCTAGCAGCTCCCGGGAGTATGGGGATGAGCAGTTCTTC
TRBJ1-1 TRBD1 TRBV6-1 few CASRRRDRAEAFF TGTGCCAGCAGGCGCCGGGACAGGGCTGAAGCTTTCTTT
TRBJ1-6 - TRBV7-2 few CASSFFNSRGFYNSPLHF TGTGCCAGCAGCTTTTTTAACTCCAGGGGCTTCTATAATTCACCCCTCCACTTT
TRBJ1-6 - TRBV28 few CASNLQGVGSPLHF TGTGCCAGCAACCTACAGGGCGTGGGCTCACCCCTCCACTTT
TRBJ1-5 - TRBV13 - CASSPSGHQPQHF TGTGCCAGCAGCCCCAGTGGGCATCAGCCCCAGCATTTT
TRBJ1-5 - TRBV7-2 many CASSKDQGSNQPQHF TGTGCCAGCAGTAAAGACCAGGGAAGCAATCAGCCCCAGCATTTT
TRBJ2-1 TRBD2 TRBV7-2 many CASSLAGLAGDYNEQFF TGTGCCAGCAGCTTAGCGGGACTAGCGGGGGATTACAATGAGCAGTTCTTC
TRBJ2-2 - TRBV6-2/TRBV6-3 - CASSSGVNTGELFF TGTGCCAGCAGTTCAGGGGTTAACACCGGGGAGCTGTTTTTT
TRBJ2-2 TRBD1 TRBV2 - CAGSEGTANTGELFF TGTGCCGGCAGTGAGGGGACAGCGAACACCGGGGAGCTGTTTTTT
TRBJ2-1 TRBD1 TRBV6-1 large CASETGTGSNEQFF TGTGCCAGCGAAACCGGGACAGGGTCCAATGAGCAGTTCTTC
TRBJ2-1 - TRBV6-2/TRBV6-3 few CASSYSLYKISYNEQFF TGTGCCAGCAGTTACTCGCTTTACAAAATCTCCTACAATGAGCAGTTCTTC
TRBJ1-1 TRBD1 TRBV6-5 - CASSYPGTGNTEAFF TGTGCCAGCAGCTATCCCGGGACAGGGAACACTGAAGCTTTCTTT
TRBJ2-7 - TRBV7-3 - CASQKKDEQYF TGTGCCAGCCAGAAAAAGGACGAGCAGTACTTC
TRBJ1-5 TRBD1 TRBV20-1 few CSAASQGTLSNQPQHF TGCAGTGCCGCCTCACAGGGGACCCTATCCAATCAGCCCCAGCATTTT
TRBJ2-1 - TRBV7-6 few CASSLAQALEYEQFF TGTGCCAGCAGCTTAGCGCAGGCCCTAGAATATGAGCAGTTCTTC
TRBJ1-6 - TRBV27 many CASSWSGRDGSPLHF TGTGCCAGCAGTTGGTCAGGGCGAGATGGTTCACCCCTCCACTTT
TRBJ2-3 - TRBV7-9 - CASRPPGLGTDTQYF TGTGCCAGCAGACCCCCGGGGTTAGGGACAGATACGCAGTATTTT
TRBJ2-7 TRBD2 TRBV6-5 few CASSYSPSGGSYEQYF TGTGCCAGCAGTTACTCCCCTAGCGGGGGGTCCTACGAGCAGTACTTC
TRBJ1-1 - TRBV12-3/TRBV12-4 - CATLEGVEAFF TGTGCCACCCTGGAAGGCGTTGAAGCTTTCTTT
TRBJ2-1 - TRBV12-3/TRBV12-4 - CASTLGGGGLYNEQFF TGTGCCAGCACCCTCGGGGGCGGGGGCCTTTACAATGAGCAGTTCTTC
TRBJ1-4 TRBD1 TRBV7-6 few CASRRDSLNEKLFF TGTGCCAGCCGCCGGGACAGCTTAAATGAAAAACTGTTTTTT
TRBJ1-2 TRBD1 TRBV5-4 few CASSLRTGGYGYTF TGTGCCAGCAGCTTGAGGACAGGGGGCTATGGCTACACCTTC
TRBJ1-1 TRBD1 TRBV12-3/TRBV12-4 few CASIATGGTEVFF TGTGCCAGCATTGCTACAGGGGGCACTGAAGTTTTCTTT
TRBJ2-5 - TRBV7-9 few CASSHVPETQYF TGTGCCAGCAGCCACGTTCCAGAGACCCAGTACTTC
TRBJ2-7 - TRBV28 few CASSFVESYEQYF TGTGCCAGCAGTTTCGTGGAGTCCTACGAGCAGTACTTC
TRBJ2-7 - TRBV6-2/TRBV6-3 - CASTNSPSKLYEQYF TGTGCCAGCACAAACAGCCCCAGCAAGCTCTACGAGCAGTACTTC
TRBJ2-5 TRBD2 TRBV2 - CASSEVLAGGPVTETQYF TGTGCCAGCAGTGAAGTCCTAGCGGGGGGGCCAGTTACAGAGACCCAGTACTTC
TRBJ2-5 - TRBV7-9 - CASSLKRPSGETQYF TGTGCCAGCAGCTTAAAGAGACCCTCCGGAGAGACCCAGTACTTC
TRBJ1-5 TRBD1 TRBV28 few CASSLEQGARNQPQHF TGTGCCAGCAGTTTAGAACAGGGGGCGCGCAATCAGCCCCAGCATTTT
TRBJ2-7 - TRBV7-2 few CASSLVLFGLEQYF TGTGCCAGCAGCTTAGTACTATTCGGTCTCGAGCAGTACTTC
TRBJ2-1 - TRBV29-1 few CSAEDNEQFF TGCAGCGCCGAGGACAATGAGCAGTTCTTC
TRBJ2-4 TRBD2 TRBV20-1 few CSARQRLAGDRTNIQYF TGCAGTGCTAGACAGAGGTTGGCGGGGGATAGGACAAACATTCAGTACTTC
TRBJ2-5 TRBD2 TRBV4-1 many CASSPSGGPDQETQYF TGCGCCAGCAGCCCTAGCGGGGGGCCCGACCAAGAGACCCAGTACTTC
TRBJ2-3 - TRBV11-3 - CASSSGHLTDTQYF TGTGCCAGCAGCTCCGGACACCTCACAGATACGCAGTATTTT
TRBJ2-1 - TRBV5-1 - CASSLRTSYNEQFF TGCGCCAGCAGCTTGCGTACCTCCTACAATGAGCAGTTCTTC
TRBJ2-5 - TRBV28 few CASSGEQETQYF TGTGCCAGCAGCGGGGAACAAGAGACCCAGTACTTC
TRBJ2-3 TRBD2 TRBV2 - CASSEPSGAQTDTQYF TGTGCCAGCAGTGAACCTAGCGGGGCTCAAACAGATACGCAGTATTTT
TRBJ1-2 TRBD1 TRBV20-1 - CSARALGTGGTYGYTF TGCAGTGCTAGAGCTCTCGGGACAGGGGGGACTTATGGCTACACCTTC
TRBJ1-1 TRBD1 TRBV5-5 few CASSIRTGGTNTEAFF TGTGCCAGCAGCATTCGGACAGGGGGTACGAACACTGAAGCTTTCTTT
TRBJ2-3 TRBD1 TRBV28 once CASSLGTGGSADTQYF TGTGCCAGCAGTTTAGGGACAGGGGGGTCCGCAGATACGCAGTATTTT
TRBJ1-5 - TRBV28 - CASSLVGGQDINQPQHF TGTGCCAGCAGTTTAGTCGGGGGGCAGGATATCAATCAGCCCCAGCATTTT
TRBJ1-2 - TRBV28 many CASSDTLQAYRYGYTF TGTGCCAGCAGTGATACACTGCAGGCCTACCGGTATGGCTACACCTTC
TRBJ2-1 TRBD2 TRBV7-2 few CASSLGTLAGSYNEQFF TGTGCCAGCAGCTTAGGAACCCTAGCGGGGTCCTACAATGAGCAGTTCTTC
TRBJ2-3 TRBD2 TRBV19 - CASSGLAGGPTDTQYF TGTGCCAGTAGTGGGCTAGCGGGGGGGCCAACAGATACGCAGTATTTT
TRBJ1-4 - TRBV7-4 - CASSLPLDEKLFF TGTGCCAGCAGCCTCCCATTGGATGAAAAACTGTTTTTT
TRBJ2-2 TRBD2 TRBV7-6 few CASSFAGLAGGFTGELFF TGTGCCAGCAGCTTCGCAGGACTAGCGGGGGGGTTCACCGGGGAGCTGTTTTTT
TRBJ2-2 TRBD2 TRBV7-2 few CASSWPSSGGNTGELFF TGTGCCAGCAGCTGGCCCTCTAGCGGAGGGAACACCGGGGAGCTGTTTTTT
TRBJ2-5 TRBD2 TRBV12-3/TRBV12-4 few CASSPGLAGEETQYF TGTGCCAGCAGCCCGGGACTAGCGGGGGAAGAGACCCAGTACTTC
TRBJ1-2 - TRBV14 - CASSQYRAGDAYGYTF TGTGCCAGCAGCCAATATCGGGCAGGGGATGCATATGGCTACACCTTC
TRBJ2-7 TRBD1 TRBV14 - CASSQTGSPSYEQYF TGTGCCAGCAGTCAGACAGGGTCCCCTTCCTACGAGCAGTACTTC
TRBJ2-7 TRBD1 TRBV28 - CASSTRDRGERYEQYF TGTGCCAGCAGTACTCGGGACAGGGGGGAACGGTACGAGCAGTACTTC
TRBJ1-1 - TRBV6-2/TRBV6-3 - CASSYGSGNTEAFF TGTGCCAGCAGTTATGGATCCGGCAACACTGAAGCTTTCTTT
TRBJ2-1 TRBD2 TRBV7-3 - CASSLQGAGGDNEQFF TGTGCCAGCAGCTTACAGGGAGCGGGGGGGGACAATGAGCAGTTCTTC
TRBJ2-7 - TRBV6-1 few CASSPTDGSYEQYF TGTGCCAGCAGCCCTACCGACGGCTCCTACGAGCAGTACTTC
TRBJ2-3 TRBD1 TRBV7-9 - CASSFITGTGEPADTQYF TGTGCCAGCAGCTTTATTACCGGGACAGGGGAGCCGGCAGATACGCAGTATTTT